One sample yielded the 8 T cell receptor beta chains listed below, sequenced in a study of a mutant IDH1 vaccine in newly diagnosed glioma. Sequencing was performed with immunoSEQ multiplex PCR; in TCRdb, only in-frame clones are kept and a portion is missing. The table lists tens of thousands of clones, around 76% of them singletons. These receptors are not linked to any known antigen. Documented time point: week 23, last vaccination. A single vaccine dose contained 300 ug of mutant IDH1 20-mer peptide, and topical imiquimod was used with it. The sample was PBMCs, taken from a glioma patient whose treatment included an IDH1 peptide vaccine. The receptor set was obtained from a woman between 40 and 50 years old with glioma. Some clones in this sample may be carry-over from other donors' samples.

CDR3 protein: CASSRRTGPVEKLFF. In DNA, the CDR3 is TGTGCCAGCAGCAGAAGGACAGGCCCAGTTGAAAAACTGTTTTTT. The rearrangement links TRBV7-9 to TRBJ1-4; 7 nucleotides match TRBD1. Trimming took 5 bases from V and 7 from J; bases not matched to a gene: 10. The CDR3 loop spans 15 amino acids. Per germline, CDR1 SEHNR and CDR2 FQNEAQ (reference sequence).

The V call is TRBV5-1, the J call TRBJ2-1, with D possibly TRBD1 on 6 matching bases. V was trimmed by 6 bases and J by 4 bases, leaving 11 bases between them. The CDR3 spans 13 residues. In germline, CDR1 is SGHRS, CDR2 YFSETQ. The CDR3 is CASKRTAYNEQFF. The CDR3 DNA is TGCGCCAGCAAACGGACAGCTTACAATGAGCAGTTCTTC.

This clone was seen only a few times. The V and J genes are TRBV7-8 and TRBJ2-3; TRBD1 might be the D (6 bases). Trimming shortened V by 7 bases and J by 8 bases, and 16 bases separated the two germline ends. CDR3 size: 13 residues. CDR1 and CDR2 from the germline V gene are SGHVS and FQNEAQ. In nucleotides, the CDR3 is TGTGCCAGCATCGGTACCGGGACAAGTACGCAGTATTTT. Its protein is CASIGTGTSTQYF.

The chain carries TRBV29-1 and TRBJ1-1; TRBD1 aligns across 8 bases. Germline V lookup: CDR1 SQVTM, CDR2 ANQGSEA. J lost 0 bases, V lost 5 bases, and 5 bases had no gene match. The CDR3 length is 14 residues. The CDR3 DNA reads TGCAGCGTTAGGACAGGGACCATGAACACTGAAGCTTTCTTT. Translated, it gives CSVRTGTMNTEAFF.

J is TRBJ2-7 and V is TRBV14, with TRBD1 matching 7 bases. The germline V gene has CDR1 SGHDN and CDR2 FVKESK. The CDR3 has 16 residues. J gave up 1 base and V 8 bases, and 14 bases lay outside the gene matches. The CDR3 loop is CASSQVETGRSYEQYF. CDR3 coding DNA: TGTGCCAGCTCCCAAGTGGAGACAGGGAGATCCTACGAGCAGTACTTC.

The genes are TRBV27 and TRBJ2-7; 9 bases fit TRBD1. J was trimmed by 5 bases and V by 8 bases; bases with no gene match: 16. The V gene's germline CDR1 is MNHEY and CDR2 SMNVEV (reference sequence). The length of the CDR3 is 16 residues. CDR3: CASQTNWGQGVHEQYF. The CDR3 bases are TGTGCCAGCCAAACCAACTGGGGACAGGGAGTCCACGAGCAGTACTTC.

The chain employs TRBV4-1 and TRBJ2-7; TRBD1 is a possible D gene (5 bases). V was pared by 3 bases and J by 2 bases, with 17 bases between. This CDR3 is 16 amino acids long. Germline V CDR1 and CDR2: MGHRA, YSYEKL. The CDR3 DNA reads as TGCGCCAGCAGCCAGTTTTTACAGGCCTCAACCTACGAGCAGTACTTC. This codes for CASSQFLQASTYEQYF.

The CDR3 sequence: CAISAFTSGSNNEQFF. CDR3 nucleotides: TGTGCCATCAGTGCATTTACTAGCGGGAGCAACAATGAGCAGTTCTTC. The V gene is TRBV10-3, the J gene TRBJ2-1; 11 bases align to TRBD2. CDR1 is ENHRY and CDR2 is SYGVKD in the germline V gene. The CDR3 extends over 16 amino acids. With V trimmed by 4 bases and J by 5 bases, 7 bases remained unmatched.